Following are 7 T cell receptor beta chains from one sample sequenced in a study of CD8 T cells in ankylosing spondylitis. One entry per CDR3 protein, called by TCRdb with MiXCR from the 5' RACE reads. The sample comprises about 140,000 distinct CDR3 sequences, roughly 31% of which are singletons, and approximately 5.9% rests with the top ten. The sample comprised synovial fluid, either unsorted or a sorted T cell fraction (not recorded which). The source of these receptors is a male donor with ankylosing spondylitis.

The genes are TRBV28 and TRBJ2-7; TRBD2 might be the D (6 bases). The CDR3 is 14 residues long. Trimming pared 7 bases from V and 0 bases from J, leaving 13 bases between. The V gene's germline CDR1 is MDHEN and CDR2 SYDVKM. As DNA, the CDR3 is TGTGCCAGCAATATGGCGGGGCCCTCCTACGAGCAGTACTTC. It encodes CASNMAGPSYEQYF.

The rearrangement links TRBV5-1 to TRBJ1-1; no reliable D call. This CDR3 has 13 residues. V dropped 1 base and J dropped 8 bases, with 12 bases sitting between them. The germline V gene encodes CDR1 SGHRS and CDR2 YFSETQ. CDR3 nucleotides: TGCGCCAGCAGCTTGACAACGGACGGGGAAGCTTTCTTT. The encoded protein is CASSLTTDGEAFF.

This clonotype was observed once. A junction end diverges from the germline sequence, so it may reflect a read error. The rearrangement joins TRBV5-1 to TRBJ1-2; no clear D. The CDR3 totals 13 residues. Germline V gene data show CDR1 as SGHRS and CDR2 as YFSETQ. CDR3 coding DNA: TGCGCCAGCGGCTTGGTTGACAACCGTGGCTACACCTTC. Protein: CASGLVDNRGYTF.

The chain carries TRBV15 and TRBJ2-3, with 9 bases lining up with TRBD2. Germline V lookup: CDR1 LNHNV, CDR2 YYDKDF (reference sequence). The V segment lost 5 bases and the J segment 4 bases; nucleotides outside the gene matches: 7. CDR3 length: 15 residues. The CDR3 DNA sequence: TGTGCCACCAGCGGAGCGCGGGGGGGCGCAGATACGCAGTATTTT. Translating it yields CATSGARGGADTQYF.

A few counts support this clonotype. The rearrangement joins TRBV10-3 to TRBJ2-2; D possibly corresponds to TRBD2 (6 bases). Germline-derived CDR1 and CDR2 are ENHRY and SYGVKD. The CDR3 consists of 17 residues. Trimming cost V 4 bases and J 0 bases, with 15 bases left between them. The CDR3 is CAISVGGGTPNTGELFF. DNA for the CDR3: TGTGCCATCAGTGTCGGGGGTGGCACACCGAACACCGGGGAGCTGTTTTTT.

This clonotype has more than one count but fewer than ten. The V gene is TRBV7-9, the J gene TRBJ2-3; TRBD2 aligns across 11 bases. The CDR3 totals 17 residues. Germline CDR1 is SEHNR and CDR2 is FQNEAQ (reference sequence). V dropped 1 base and J dropped 2; count of bases not matched to a gene: 5. CDR3 protein: CASSLGLAGGITDTQYF. In DNA form, the CDR3 reads TGTGCCAGCAGCTTAGGTCTAGCGGGGGGAATCACAGATACGCAGTATTTT.

This clonotype has a handful of counts. The chain carries TRBV20-1 and TRBJ1-1; D gene uncertain. This CDR3 has 11 amino acids. Between the trimmed V and J ends, which lost 5 bases and 1 base, there was a span of 5 bases. Germline V gene sequence: CDR1 DFQATT, CDR2 SNEGSKA (reference sequence). The CDR3 region is CSAHKNTEAFF. Written as DNA, the CDR3 is TGCAGTGCTCATAAGAACACTGAAGCTTTCTTT.